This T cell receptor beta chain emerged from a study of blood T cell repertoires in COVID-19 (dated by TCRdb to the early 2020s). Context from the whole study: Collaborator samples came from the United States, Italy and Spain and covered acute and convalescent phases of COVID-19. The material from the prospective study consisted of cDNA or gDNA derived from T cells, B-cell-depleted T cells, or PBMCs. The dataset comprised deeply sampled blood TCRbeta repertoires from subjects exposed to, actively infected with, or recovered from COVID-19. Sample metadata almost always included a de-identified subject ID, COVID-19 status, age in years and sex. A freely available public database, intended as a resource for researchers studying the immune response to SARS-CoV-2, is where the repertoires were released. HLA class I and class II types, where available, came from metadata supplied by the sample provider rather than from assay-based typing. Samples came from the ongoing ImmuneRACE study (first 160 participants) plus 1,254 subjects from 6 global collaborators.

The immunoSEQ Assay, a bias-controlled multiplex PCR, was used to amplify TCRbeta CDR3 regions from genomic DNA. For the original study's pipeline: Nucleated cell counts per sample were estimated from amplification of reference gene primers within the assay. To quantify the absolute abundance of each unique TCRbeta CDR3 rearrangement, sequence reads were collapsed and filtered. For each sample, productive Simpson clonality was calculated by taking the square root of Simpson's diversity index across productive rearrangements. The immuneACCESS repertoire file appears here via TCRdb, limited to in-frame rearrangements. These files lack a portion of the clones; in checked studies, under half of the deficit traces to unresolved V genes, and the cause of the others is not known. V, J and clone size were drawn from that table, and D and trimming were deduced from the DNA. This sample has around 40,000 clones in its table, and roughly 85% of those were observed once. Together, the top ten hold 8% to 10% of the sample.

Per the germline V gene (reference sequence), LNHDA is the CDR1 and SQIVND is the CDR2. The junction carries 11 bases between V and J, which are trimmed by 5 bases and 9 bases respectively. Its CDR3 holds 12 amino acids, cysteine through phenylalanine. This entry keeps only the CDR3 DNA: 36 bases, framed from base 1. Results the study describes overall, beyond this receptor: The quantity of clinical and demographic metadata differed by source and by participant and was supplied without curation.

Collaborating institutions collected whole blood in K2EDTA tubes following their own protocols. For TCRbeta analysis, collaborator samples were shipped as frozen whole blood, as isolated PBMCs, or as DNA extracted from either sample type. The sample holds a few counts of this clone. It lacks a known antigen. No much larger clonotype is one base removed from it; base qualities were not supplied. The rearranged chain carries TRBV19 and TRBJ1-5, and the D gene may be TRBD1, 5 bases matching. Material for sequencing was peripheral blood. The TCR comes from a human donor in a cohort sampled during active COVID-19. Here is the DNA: TGTGCCAGTAGTGAGAGCGGGGGGCCCCAGCATTTT. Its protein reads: CASSESGGPQHF.